A selection of T cell receptor beta chains follows, all from one sample in a study of alternative splicing in chronic myeloid leukemia remission. Following a re-call of the bulk RNA-seq reads, TCRdb has one entry per CDR3 protein and lacks DNA. The sample yields hundreds of distinct CDR3 sequences, over 95% seen once. Sequencing used PBMCs or total blood leukocytes (not recorded which), obtained at diagnosis. These receptor sequences come from an adult with chronic myeloid leukemia. The CDR3 runs from the conserved cysteine through the conserved F or W. Each record gives: CDR3 protein, clone size, V gene, J gene. For some rows the clone size is stated as once, few or many, or as a class when expanded; others skip it.

CDR3: CASNDPTGELFF
size: .
V: TRBV6-2/TRBV6-3
J: TRBJ2-2

CDR3: CASSQETSLGNIQYF
size: .
V: TRBV4-3
J: TRBJ2-4

CDR3: CASSLSSRRAGGMYNEQFF
size: .
V: TRBV7-2
J: TRBJ2-1

CDR3: CASSPRGSTDTQYF
size: .
V: TRBV18
J: TRBJ2-3

CDR3: CASSQATGVGETQYF
size: once
V: TRBV4-1
J: TRBJ2-5

CDR3: CASRRALTSYEQYF
size: .
V: TRBV5-8
J: TRBJ2-7

CDR3: CASSFNRGTRGGYTF
size: once
V: TRBV27
J: TRBJ1-2

CDR3: CASRLHNEQFF
size: .
V: TRBV5-1
J: TRBJ2-1

CDR3: CASSQGLELNEQFF
size: .
V: TRBV3-1
J: TRBJ2-1

CDR3: CSVESPTGSNHEQYF
size: .
V: TRBV29-1
J: TRBJ2-7

CDR3: CASSLYGLAGESRFF
size: .
V: TRBV7-3
J: TRBJ2-1

CDR3: CASSHSPGGGTSGKLGYEQFF
size: .
V: TRBV4-1
J: TRBJ2-1

CDR3: CASSPGTGGSEQYF
size: once
V: TRBV4-3
J: TRBJ2-7

CDR3: CASSLSGYNEQFF
size: few
V: TRBV11-2
J: TRBJ2-1

CDR3: CASSSRRGEETQYF
size: .
V: TRBV27
J: TRBJ2-5

CDR3: CSAREEGTTYEQYF
size: .
V: TRBV20-1
J: TRBJ2-7

CDR3: CSARDRGFLNNEQFF
size: .
V: TRBV20/OR9-2
J: TRBJ2-1

CDR3: CASSFLVSLGYTF
size: .
V: TRBV2
J: TRBJ1-2

CDR3: CASSPWGYEQYF
size: .
V: TRBV18
J: TRBJ2-7

CDR3: CAWSENSNQPQHF
size: .
V: TRBV30
J: TRBJ1-5

CDR3: CASSSPGQGVNEQFF
size: .
V: TRBV7-9
J: TRBJ2-1

CDR3: CSVSHPTGELFF
size: once
V: TRBV29-1
J: TRBJ2-2